The TCR beta chain under discussion was sequenced for a study of cytomegalovirus exposure and HLA in healthy donors. Germline-derived CDR1 and CDR2 are MNHEY and SVGAGI. The CDR3 consists of 15 residues. The trim removed 6 bases at V and 2 bases at J, leaving 10 bases unmatched. Study findings and constraints: Segments of the TCR beta V type were, in most cases, productive about 87% or about 30% of the time in an earlier analysis.

The PCR employed 60 Vbeta primers together with 13 Jbeta primers. The protocol was immunoSEQ multiplex PCR, while the TCRdb copy is restricted to in-frame clones and leaves out a portion. This sample has roughly 250,000 clones; under 90% occur once, and the top ten carry about 0.3%. A note on this clone: Its antigen is not identified.

The sequenced material came from PBMCs. The rearrangement uses TRBV6-5 and TRBJ2-7; TRBD1 matches at 7 bases. The TCR was taken from a girl aged 2 to 9 in good health and CMV-seronegative. CDR3 residues: CASRSTGVVPYEQYF. As DNA, the CDR3 is TGTGCCAGCAGATCTACAGGGGTCGTTCCCTACGAGCAGTACTTC.